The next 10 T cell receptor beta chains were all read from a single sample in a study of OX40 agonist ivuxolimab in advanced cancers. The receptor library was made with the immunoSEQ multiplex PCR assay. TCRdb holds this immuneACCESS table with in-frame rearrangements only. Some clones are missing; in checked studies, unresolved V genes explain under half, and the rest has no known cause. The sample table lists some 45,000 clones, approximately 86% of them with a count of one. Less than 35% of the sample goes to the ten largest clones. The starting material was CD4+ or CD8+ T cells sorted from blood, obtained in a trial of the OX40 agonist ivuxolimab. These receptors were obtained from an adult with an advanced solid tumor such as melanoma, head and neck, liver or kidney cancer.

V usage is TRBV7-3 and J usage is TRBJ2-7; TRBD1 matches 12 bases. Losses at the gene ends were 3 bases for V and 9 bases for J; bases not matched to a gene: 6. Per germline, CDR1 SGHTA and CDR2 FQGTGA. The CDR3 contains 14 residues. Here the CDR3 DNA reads TGTGCCAGCAGCTTTCGGGGGACAGGGGGCTGGCAGTACTTC. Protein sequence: CASSFRGTGGWQYF. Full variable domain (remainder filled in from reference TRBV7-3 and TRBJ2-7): GAGVSQTPSNKVTEKGKYVELRCDPISGHTALYWYRQSLGQGPEFLIYFQGTGAADDSGLPNDRFFAVRPEGSVSTLKIQRTERGDSAVYLCASSFRGTGGWQYFGPGTRLTVT.

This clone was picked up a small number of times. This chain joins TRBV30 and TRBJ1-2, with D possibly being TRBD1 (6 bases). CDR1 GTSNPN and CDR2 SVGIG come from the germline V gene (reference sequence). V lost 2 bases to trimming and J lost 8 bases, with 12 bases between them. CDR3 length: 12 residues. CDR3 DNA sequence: TGTGCCTGGAGTTCAGGGGCCGAGGGCTACACCTTC. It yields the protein CAWSSGAEGYTF.

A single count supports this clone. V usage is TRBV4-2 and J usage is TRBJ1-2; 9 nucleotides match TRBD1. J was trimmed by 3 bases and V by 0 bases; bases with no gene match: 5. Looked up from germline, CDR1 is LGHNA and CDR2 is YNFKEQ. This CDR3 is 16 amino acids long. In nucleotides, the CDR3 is TGTGCCAGCAGCCAAGATCGGAGACAGGGGGACTATGGCTACACCTTC. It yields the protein CASSQDRRQGDYGYTF.

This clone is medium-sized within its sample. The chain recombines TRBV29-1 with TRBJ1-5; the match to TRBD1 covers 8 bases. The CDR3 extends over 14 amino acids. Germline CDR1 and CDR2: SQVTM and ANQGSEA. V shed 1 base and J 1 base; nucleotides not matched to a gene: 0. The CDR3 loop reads CSVEAGGSNQPQHF. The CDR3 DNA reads TGCAGCGTTGAAGCAGGGGGCAGCAATCAGCCCCAGCATTTT.

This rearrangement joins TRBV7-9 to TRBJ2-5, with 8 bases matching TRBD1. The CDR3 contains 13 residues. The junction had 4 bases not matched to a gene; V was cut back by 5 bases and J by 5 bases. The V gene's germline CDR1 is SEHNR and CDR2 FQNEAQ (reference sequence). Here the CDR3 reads CASSQRTGETQYF. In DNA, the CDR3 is TGTGCCAGCAGCCAGAGGACAGGGGAGACCCAGTACTTC.

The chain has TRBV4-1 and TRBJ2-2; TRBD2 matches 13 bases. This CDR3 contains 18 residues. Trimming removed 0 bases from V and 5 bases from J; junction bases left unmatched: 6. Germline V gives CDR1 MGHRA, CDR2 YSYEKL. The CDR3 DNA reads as TGCGCCAGCAGCCAAGAAGGGGCGACTAGCGGGAGGACCGGGGAGCTGTTTTTT. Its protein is CASSQEGATSGRTGELFF.

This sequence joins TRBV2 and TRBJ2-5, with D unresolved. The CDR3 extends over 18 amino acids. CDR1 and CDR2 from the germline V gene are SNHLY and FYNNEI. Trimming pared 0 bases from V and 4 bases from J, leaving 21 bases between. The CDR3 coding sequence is TGTGCCAGCAGTGAAGCGCTTCCGGGTTCGCTTCCCGGAGAGACCCAGTACTTC. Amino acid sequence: CASSEALPGSLPGETQYF.

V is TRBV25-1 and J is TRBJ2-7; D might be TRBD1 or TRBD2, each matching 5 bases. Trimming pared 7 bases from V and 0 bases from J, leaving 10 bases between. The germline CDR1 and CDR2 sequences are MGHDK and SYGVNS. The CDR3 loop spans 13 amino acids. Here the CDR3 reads CASNYGTSYEQYF. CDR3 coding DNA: TGTGCCAGCAACTACGGGACCTCCTACGAGCAGTACTTC.

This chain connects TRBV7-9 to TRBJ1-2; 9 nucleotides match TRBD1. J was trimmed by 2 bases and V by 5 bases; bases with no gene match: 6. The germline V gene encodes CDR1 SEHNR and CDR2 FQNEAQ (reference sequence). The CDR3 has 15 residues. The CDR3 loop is CASSQQGADNYGYTF. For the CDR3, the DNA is TGTGCCAGCAGCCAACAGGGGGCAGACAACTATGGCTACACCTTC.

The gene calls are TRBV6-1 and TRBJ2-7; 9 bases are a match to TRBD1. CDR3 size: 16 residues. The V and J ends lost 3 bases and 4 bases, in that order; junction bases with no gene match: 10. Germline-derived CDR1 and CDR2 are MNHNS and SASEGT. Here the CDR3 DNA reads TGTGCCAGCAGTGAGTTCGGTGGGACAGGGTTATACGAGCAGTACTTC. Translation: CASSEFGGTGLYEQYF.